The clone carrying this TCR beta chain has more than one count but fewer than ten. Antigen: not known. Regarding time point: persistent/refractory GD, antithyroid drugs over 5 years with positive TRAb. RNA extracted from PBMCs served as the sequencing template. EDTA tubes held 9 to 10 milliliters of peripheral blood from each patient. The sample belongs to a study of regulatory T cells in long-lasting Graves disease. Through Arm-PCR of CDR3 regions and iRepertoire HTBI primers, TCR beta libraries were built. TCRdb recomputed calls from the multiplex PCR reads with MiXCR, one row per CDR3 protein. The table lists about 460,000 distinct CDR3 sequences, approximately 23% of them singletons. Whole-study findings and limits: The researchers studied only peripheral blood, not thyroid tissue. The study found TRBV28, TRBJ1-2 and TRBJ2-5 favored in persistent disease. Whereas roughly 1,000 public clonotypes were shared by new patients, persistent patients shared more, at 2,500 to 3,500.

This CDR3 has 12 amino acids. The germline V gene encodes CDR1 LGHNT and CDR2 FRNRAP. The V end lost 3 bases, the J end lost 4 bases, and 3 bases lay between the germline ends. The sample was peripheral blood mononuclear cells (PBMCs), taken when the disease was refractory, from a patient treated with antithyroid drugs. The chain joins TRBV12-5 to TRBJ2-2; D not certain. This TCR derives from a female donor with Graves disease. The CDR3 DNA reads TGTGCTAGTGGTTTAACCACCGGGGAGCTGTTTTTT. Amino acid sequence: CASGLTTGELFF.